These 19 T cell receptor beta chains were sequenced from one sample in a study of shared clonotypes between healthy human individuals. TCRdb's table, derived via immunoSEQ multiplex PCR, lists solely in-frame clones and lacks some. This sample has 1.4 million to 1.5 million clones; around 97% occur once, and the top ten carry approximately 1.1%. The sequenced sample was naive CD4+ T cells sorted from blood. As to subset: CD45RA+ positively selected. These receptors all stem from a man younger than 40 in good health.

This chain connects TRBV28 to TRBJ2-1, with D perhaps TRBD1 (6 bases). Looked up from germline, CDR1 is MDHEN and CDR2 is SYDVKM. There are 17 residues in the CDR3. Trimming took 3 bases from V and 4 from J, leaving 19 bases between them. The CDR3 loop reads CASSLRTTGTYYNEQFF. The CDR3 DNA reads TGTGCCAGCAGTTTGCGAACCACCGGGACATATTACAATGAGCAGTTCTTC.

In this sample, this clone turned up once. This chain uses TRBV7-2 with TRBJ2-7; D gene uncertain. The V gene's germline CDR1 is SGHTA and CDR2 FQGNSA. The CDR3 has 14 amino acids. Trimming pared 0 bases from V and 3 bases from J, leaving 9 bases between. CDR3 residues: CASSLALQDYEQYF. CDR3 coding DNA: TGTGCCAGCAGCTTAGCGCTCCAGGACTACGAGCAGTACTTC.

This rearrangement joins TRBV11-2 to TRBJ1-2, with D maybe TRBD1 (5 bases). V was pared by 2 bases and J by 3 bases, with 7 bases between. The CDR3 spans 13 residues. Germline values: CDR1 SGHAT, CDR2 FQNNGV. CDR3: CASSLSGYYGYTF. The CDR3 nucleotides read TGTGCCAGCAGCTTATCAGGGTACTATGGCTACACCTTC.

V and J are TRBV28 and TRBJ2-5; 8 bases map to TRBD2. Germline V gives CDR1 MDHEN, CDR2 SYDVKM. The trim removed 6 bases at V and 3 bases at J, leaving 12 bases unmatched. CDR3 length: 16 residues. This CDR3 is CASRAMGREVEETQYF. The CDR3 bases are TGTGCCAGCAGGGCCATGGGGCGGGAGGTGGAAGAGACCCAGTACTTC.

V usage is TRBV9 and J usage is TRBJ2-2; D possibly matches TRBD1 or TRBD2 (5 bases each). CDR3 size: 19 residues. Trimming took off 0 bases at V and 4 bases at J, with 22 bases between the two ends. Germline lookup yields CDR1 SGDLS and CDR2 YYNGEE. DNA for the CDR3: TGTGCCAGCAGCGTAGTGAGCGGTGGACCCTGGGGACGCACCGGGGAGCTGTTTTTT. Translated, it gives CASSVVSGGPWGRTGELFF.

There are a few counts of this clone. V usage is TRBV5-5 and J usage is TRBJ1-2; weak D call: TRBD1 (5 bases). The germline V and J ends were trimmed by 5 bases and 0 bases, with 11 bases remaining between them. The V gene's germline CDR1 is SGHKS and CDR2 YYEKEE (reference sequence). The CDR3 length is 14 residues. CDR3 sequence (DNA): TGTGCCAGCAGTTGGGGACCTTCTAACTATGGCTACACCTTC. The encoded protein is CASSWGPSNYGYTF.

The genes are TRBV4-2 and TRBJ1-5, with D uncertain. The CDR3 is 16 amino acids. Trimming stripped 1 base from V and 2 bases from J, with 12 bases between. The germline V gene has CDR1 LGHNA and CDR2 YNFKEQ. CDR3 nucleotide sequence: TGTGCCAGCAGCCAAGGTGGGCACGGGGGCAATCAGCCCCAGCATTTT. This encodes CASSQGGHGGNQPQHF.

The chain has TRBV14 and TRBJ1-2; 8 bases map to TRBD1. The CDR3 runs 15 residues. Germline assignment: CDR1 SGHDN and CDR2 FVKESK. Trimming removed 0 bases from V and 9 bases from J; junction bases left unmatched: 9. CDR3 DNA: TGTGCCAGCAGCCAAGATTTAATGGGACAGGAGAGCTACACCTTC. This sequence encodes CASSQDLMGQESYTF.

This chain joins TRBV5-1 and TRBJ2-3, with D possibly being TRBD2 (5 bases). The CDR3 length is 15 residues. V was clipped by 4 bases and J by 0 bases, with 12 bases between them. From germline, CDR1 is SGHRS and CDR2 YFSETQ. The CDR3 is CASSAPRGSTDTQYF. CDR3 in DNA: TGCGCCAGCAGCGCCCCCCGGGGAAGCACAGATACGCAGTATTTT. Filled out from reference TRBV5-1 and TRBJ2-3, the complete variable domain reads KAGVTQTPRYLIKTRGQQVTLSCSPISGHRSVSWYQQTPGQGLQFLFEYFSETQRNKGNFPGRFSGRQFSNSRSEMNVSTLELGDSALYLCASSAPRGSTDTQYFGPGTRLTVL.

The chain carries TRBV12-5 and TRBJ1-2, with unresolved D. With 1 base removed from V and 4 bases from J, the gap between germline ends came to 13 bases. CDR1 is LGHNT and CDR2 is FRNRAP in the germline V gene. The CDR3 runs to 15 residues. The CDR3 loop reads CASGLGGSMAYGYTF. CDR3 nucleotides: TGTGCTAGTGGTTTGGGCGGTTCAATGGCCTATGGCTACACCTTC.

The chain joins TRBV10-3 to TRBJ1-5, with TRBD1 as a possible D gene (5 bases). V was trimmed by 6 bases and J by 0 bases, leaving 12 bases between them. Germline lookup yields CDR1 ENHRY and CDR2 SYGVKD. This CDR3 spans 15 amino acids. CDR3 region: CAISEQGDSNQPQHF. CDR3 nucleotide sequence: TGTGCCATCAGCGAGCAGGGTGATAGCAATCAGCCCCAGCATTTT.

The sample holds one count of this clone. This chain links TRBV6-1 with TRBJ2-5; maybe TRBD1 (6 bases). The CDR3 length is 15 residues. Trimming took off 5 bases at V and 3 bases at J, with 16 bases between the two ends. Germline CDR1 reads MNHNS; CDR2 reads SASEGT. The CDR3 region is CASSLVWQGKETQYF. In nucleotides, the CDR3 is TGTGCCAGCAGTCTTGTCTGGCAGGGGAAAGAGACCCAGTACTTC.

V gene TRBV11-2 combines with J gene TRBJ2-3, with D possibly called TRBD1 or TRBD2 (8 bases each). The CDR3 is 18 residues long. Germline CDR1 is SGHAT and CDR2 is FQNNGV. V lost 1 base to trimming and J lost 7 bases, with 24 bases between them. CDR3 amino acids: CASSLGRDRSTSGYTQYF. CDR3 nucleotide sequence: TGTGCCAGCAGCTTAGGCAGGGACAGGAGTACTAGCGGTTATACGCAGTATTTT.

The rearrangement links TRBV28 to TRBJ2-1, with 12 bases fitting TRBD2. V shed 8 bases and J 7 bases; nucleotides not matched to a gene: 9. This CDR3 is built from 15 residues. Per the germline V gene, CDR1 is MDHEN and CDR2 is SYDVKM. The CDR3 spells CASGVLAGGGNEQFF. CDR3 bases: TGTGCCAGCGGGGTCCTAGCGGGAGGGGGAAATGAGCAGTTCTTC. The full variable domain, with the rest looked up from reference TRBV28 and TRBJ2-1, is DVKVTQSSRYLVKRTGEKVFLECVQDMDHENMFWYRQDPGLGLRLIYFSYDVKMKEKGDIPEGYSVSREKKERFSLILESASTNQTSMYLCASGVLAGGGNEQFFGPGTRLTVL.

The chain joins TRBV6-6 to TRBJ1-5, with D possibly being TRBD1 (5 bases). V shed 5 bases and J shed 0 bases, with 11 bases lying between them. This CDR3 comprises 15 residues. Germline CDR1 is MNHNY and CDR2 is SVGAGI (reference sequence). Here the CDR3 reads CASSKLQGSNQPQHF. The CDR3 nucleotides are TGTGCCAGCAGTAAACTCCAGGGTAGCAATCAGCCCCAGCATTTT.

The rearrangement joins TRBV10-1 to TRBJ1-2; D remains unclear. CDR3 length: 14 residues. Germline V gene sequence: CDR1 WNHNN, CDR2 SYGVQD (reference sequence). V lost 0 bases to trimming and J lost 4 bases, with 9 bases between them. In DNA, the CDR3 is TGCGCCAGCAGTGAGTCTGGCACAACCTATGGCTACACCTTC. Its translation is CASSESGTTYGYTF.

The V call is TRBV7-3, the J call TRBJ2-2; 9 positions agree with TRBD2. V gave up 0 bases and J gave up 0 bases; unmatched junction bases: 5. CDR3 length: 18 residues. Looked up from germline, CDR1 is SGHTA and CDR2 is FQGTGA. CDR3: CASSLTGTSGSNTGELFF. The DNA of the CDR3 is TGTGCCAGCAGCTTAACGGGCACTAGCGGGTCGAACACCGGGGAGCTGTTTTTT.

J is TRBJ2-2 and V is TRBV19; D unresolved. The germline V and J ends were trimmed by 7 bases and 4 bases, with 13 bases remaining between them. CDR1 is LNHDA, CDR2 SQIVND, per germline (reference sequence). The CDR3 loop spans 14 amino acids. CDR3 amino acids: CASTLQPVTGELFF. CDR3 nucleotides: TGTGCCAGTACCCTTCAGCCCGTCACCGGGGAGCTGTTTTTT.

A note on this clone: This CDR3 is also generated by other DNA sequences in the sample. The chain links TRBV6-5 to TRBJ2-7, with 8 positions matching TRBD1. The J segment lost 4 bases and the V segment lost 2 bases, leaving 4 bases of the junction unmatched. This CDR3 spans 14 amino acids. Germline values: CDR1 MNHEY, CDR2 SVGAGI. This CDR3 reads CASSYGGQVYEQYF. Here the CDR3 DNA reads TGTGCCAGCAGTTACGGGGGACAGGTGTACGAGCAGTACTTC.